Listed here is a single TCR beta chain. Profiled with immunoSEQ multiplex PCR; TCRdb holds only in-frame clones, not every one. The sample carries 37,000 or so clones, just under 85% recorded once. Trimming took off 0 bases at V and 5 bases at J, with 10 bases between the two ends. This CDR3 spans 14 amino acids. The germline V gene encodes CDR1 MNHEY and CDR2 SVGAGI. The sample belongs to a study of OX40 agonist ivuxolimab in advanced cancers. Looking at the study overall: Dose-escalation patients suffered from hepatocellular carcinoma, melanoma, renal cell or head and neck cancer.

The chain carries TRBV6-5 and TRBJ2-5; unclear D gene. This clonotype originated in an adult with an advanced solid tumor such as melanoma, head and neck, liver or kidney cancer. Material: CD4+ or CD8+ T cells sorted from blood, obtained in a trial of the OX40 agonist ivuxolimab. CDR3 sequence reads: CASSYSTGTETQYF. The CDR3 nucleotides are TGTGCCAGCAGTTACTCGACGGGTACGGAGACCCAGTACTTC.